Each of the 13 T cell receptor beta chains below was sequenced from the same sample in a study of siplizumab effects on memory and regulatory T cells. This table comes from immunoSEQ multiplex PCR, and its TCRdb copy is limited to in-frame clones, with some not included. Of more than 85,000 clones detected, 92% appear once; the ten largest clones hold about 1.5%. Sequenced input: CD4+ T cells sorted from blood. All receptors come from a human donor in good health.

J is TRBJ2-3 and V is TRBV11-3, with 10 bases lining up with TRBD1. This CDR3 is 16 amino acids long. Germline CDR1 and CDR2: SGHNT and YENEEA. The V and J ends lost 1 base and 6 bases, in that order; junction bases with no gene match: 7. CDR3 sequence (DNA): TGTGCCAGCAGCTTAGTGGGGACAGGGGTAAGCGATACGCAGTATTTT. It translates to CASSLVGTGVSDTQYF. The variable domain in full, with the rest retrieved from reference TRBV11-3 and TRBJ2-3, is EAGVVQSPRYKIIEKKQPVAFWCNPISGHNTLYWYLQNLGQGPELLIRYENEEAVDDSQLPKDRFSAERLKGVDSTLKIQPAELGDSAVYLCASSLVGTGVSDTQYFGPGTRLTVL.

This chain uses TRBV23-1 with TRBJ2-1; a possible D gene is TRBD1 (6 bases). TRBV23-1 is noted as an ORF with a role that remains uncertain. The germline V and J ends were trimmed by 6 bases and 0 bases, with 12 bases remaining between them. The CDR3 contains 15 residues. CDR3 loop: CASRDSYDSYNEQFF. The CDR3 region has the DNA TGCGCCAGCAGGGACAGTTACGACTCCTACAATGAGCAGTTCTTC.

The rearrangement uses TRBV30 and TRBJ1-2; a weak D match, TRBD1 (5 bases). With 4 bases removed from V and 8 bases from J, the gap between germline ends came to 14 bases. Germline loops: CDR1 GTSNPN, CDR2 SVGIG (reference sequence). There are 12 residues in the CDR3. CDR3: CAWTPGGYGYTF. CDR3 in DNA: TGTGCCTGGACCCCGGGGGGGTACGGCTACACCTTC.

This clone was picked up a small number of times. V is TRBV5-6 and J is TRBJ2-5; no clear D gene. Germline values: CDR1 SGHDT, CDR2 YYEEEE. V gave up 4 bases and J gave up 5 bases, with 15 bases separating them. The CDR3 length is 14 residues. The CDR3 DNA is TGTGCCAGCAGCCAACAGCGAGTGTCGGAGACCCAGTACTTC. This sequence encodes CASSQQRVSETQYF.

The chain carries TRBV2 and TRBJ2-1; 10 bases match TRBD1. The CDR3 covers 15 residues. V was pared by 6 bases and J by 8 bases, with 10 bases of the junction left unmatched. Germline CDR1 and CDR2: SNHLY and FYNNEI. CDR3 DNA: TGTGCCAGCAGAATACCGGGACAGGGGAGGGATGAGCAGTTCTTC. Translating gives CASRIPGQGRDEQFF.

This clone was observed a few times. V is TRBV20-1 and J is TRBJ1-1, with D perhaps TRBD1 (5 bases). The CDR3 contains 11 residues. Germline CDR1 is DFQATT and CDR2 is SNEGSKA (reference sequence). V was cut by 5 bases and J by 1 base, with 5 bases left in between. CDR3 residues: CSADRNTEAFF. The DNA for the CDR3 is TGCAGTGCTGACAGGAACACTGAAGCTTTCTTT.

The V call is TRBV6-5, the J call TRBJ2-7, with 7 nucleotides matching TRBD2. Germline trimming cut 6 bases from V and 0 bases from J; bases unmatched to any gene: 8. CDR1 is MNHEY, CDR2 SVGAGI, per germline. The CDR3 loop spans 15 amino acids. In nucleotides, the CDR3 is TGTGCCAGCAGCCGATGGGGGGGGGACTCCTACGAGCAGTACTTC. It yields the protein CASSRWGGDSYEQYF.

The V call is TRBV5-1, the J call TRBJ2-5; TRBD2 matches at 8 bases. CDR3 length: 15 residues. CDR1 is SGHRS and CDR2 is YFSETQ in the germline V gene. With V trimmed by 1 base and J by 2 bases, 4 bases remained unmatched. CDR3: CASSLLTSGQETQYF. The CDR3 DNA sequence: TGCGCCAGCAGCTTGCTCACTAGCGGTCAAGAGACCCAGTACTTC.

The chain links TRBV5-4 to TRBJ1-4, with a tentative D call TRBD1 (6 bases). V was clipped by 3 bases and J by 3 bases, with 18 bases between them. This CDR3 comprises 17 residues. Germline values: CDR1 SGHNT, CDR2 YYREEE (reference sequence). DNA of the CDR3: TGTGCCAGCAGCTCCAGGAGGGGGGGAGCGGCTAATGAAAAACTGTTTTTT. This encodes CASSSRRGGAANEKLFF.

The genes are TRBV9 and TRBJ1-1, with D possibly TRBD1 on 5 matching bases. Germline V gives CDR1 SGDLS, CDR2 YYNGEE. The CDR3 is 15 residues long. Trimming left V 0 bases short and J 5 bases short, with 14 bases between. This CDR3 is CASSVVRGVETEAFF. DNA of the CDR3: TGTGCCAGCAGCGTAGTGAGAGGGGTCGAAACTGAAGCTTTCTTT.

The chain carries TRBV21-1 and TRBJ2-1; TRBD1 is taken as the D call from the table, unchecked against the DNA. TRBV21-1 is noted as a pseudogene. CDR3 size: 15 residues. CDR3 nucleotide sequence: TGTGCCCCAGAGGCTCCTAGGACAGCGCTTGTGGAGCAGTTCTTC. It specifies CAPEAPRTALVEQFF.

This chain uses TRBV19 with TRBJ1-1; the D gene is possibly TRBD1 (6 bases). Germline assignment: CDR1 LNHDA and CDR2 SQIVND (reference sequence). The length of the CDR3 is 14 residues. V was trimmed by 7 bases and J by 5 bases, leaving 17 bases between them. DNA for the CDR3: TGTGCCAGTACCCAGCCAGGGGACGGAACTGAAGCTTTCTTT. It codes for CASTQPGDGTEAFF. The complete variable domain, with remaining parts taken from reference TRBV19 and TRBJ1-1, reads DGGITQSPKYLFRKEGQNVTLSCEQNLNHDAMYWYRQDPGQGLRLIYYSQIVNDFQKGDIAEGYSVSREKKESFPLTVTSAQKNPTAFYLCASTQPGDGTEAFFGQGTRLTVV.

The rearrangement uses TRBV5-1 and TRBJ2-1; possible D gene TRBD1, 5 bases. In germline, CDR1 is SGHRS, CDR2 YFSETQ. There are 13 residues in the CDR3. V was shortened by 3 bases and J by 7 bases, with 11 bases between the two germline ends. DNA of the CDR3: TGCGCCAGCAGCTCTCAAGGGGTTAATGAGCAGTTCTTC. As protein: CASSSQGVNEQFF.